These 18 T cell receptor beta chains originate from one sample sequenced in a study of cytomegalovirus exposure and HLA in healthy donors. This PCR relied on a set of 60 Vbeta primers and 13 Jbeta primers. Clones were read by immunoSEQ multiplex PCR, and TCRdb kept only the in-frame ones, dropping some. The table has about 120,000 clones, about four fifths seen once. The sequenced sample consisted of PBMCs. The receptor set was obtained from a woman under 30 in good health and CMV-seronegative.

This clone was counted a single time. CDR3 DNA: TGTGCCATCAGTAGGTCTAGCGGGGGGCCGGGGCAGTTCTTC. Residues: CAISRSSGGPGQFF. This rearrangement joins TRBV10-3 to TRBJ2-1, with TRBD2 identical over 11 bases. Germline values: CDR1 ENHRY, CDR2 SYGVKD. The CDR3 totals 14 residues. V lost 5 bases, J lost 12 bases, and 9 bases stayed unmatched.

The chain combines TRBV2 with TRBJ2-2; TRBD1 matches at 8 bases. The junction had 6 bases not matched to a gene; V was cut back by 2 bases and J by 7 bases. Looked up from germline, CDR1 is SNHLY and CDR2 is FYNNEI. CDR3 length: 15 amino acids. As DNA, the CDR3 is TGTGCCAGCAGTGAATCCAGGGGGCCTGACGGGGAGCTGTTTTTT. It is translated as CASSESRGPDGELFF.

This chain links TRBV15 with TRBJ1-3; no reliable D call. Germline V gene sequence: CDR1 LNHNV, CDR2 YYDKDF (reference sequence). CDR3 length: 13 residues. V lost 2 bases and J lost 8, with 10 bases in between. The CDR3 is CATSRPERDTIYF. The CDR3 nucleotides are TGTGCCACCAGCAGACCCGAGAGAGACACCATATATTTT.

V usage is TRBV6-5 and J usage is TRBJ2-7, with 8 bases fitting TRBD2. The CDR3 has 15 residues. The V gene end was trimmed by 3 bases and the J gene end by 1 base; junction bases not matched to a gene: 5. Germline CDR1 is MNHEY and CDR2 is SVGAGI. CDR3 amino acids: CASSYAAGDSYEQYF. DNA for the CDR3: TGTGCCAGCAGTTATGCAGCGGGGGATTCCTACGAGCAGTACTTC.

The V gene is TRBV4-1, the J gene TRBJ2-3; 7 bases fit TRBD2. This CDR3 has 18 residues. J gave up 2 bases and V 0 bases, and 11 bases lay outside the gene matches. Per the germline V gene, CDR1 is MGHRA and CDR2 is YSYEKL. CDR3 nucleotide sequence: TGCGCCAGCAGCCAAGATGCGCAACGGGGGGACCTCACAGATACGCAGTATTTT. Translating it yields CASSQDAQRGDLTDTQYF.

This clone showed up just once. DNA of the CDR3: TGTGCCAGCAGTTTACGTCAGCGTGGCTACACCTTC. Its translation is CASSLRQRGYTF. The V gene is TRBV28, the J gene TRBJ1-2; D gene ambiguous. V lost 2 bases, J lost 7 bases, and 8 bases lay in between. The CDR3 runs 12 residues. CDR1 is MDHEN, CDR2 SYDVKM, per germline.

This clone occurred a few times. The chain carries TRBV28 and TRBJ1-2, with 7 bases identical to TRBD1. The CDR3 contains 19 residues. V gave up 3 bases and J gave up 3 bases; unmatched junction bases: 19. The germline gives CDR1 MDHEN, CDR2 SYDVKM. The CDR3 is CASSFQSSSRGTEDYGYTF. CDR3 nucleotides: TGTGCCAGCAGTTTCCAATCAAGCAGTCGAGGGACAGAAGACTATGGCTACACCTTC.

The chain employs TRBV28 and TRBJ2-7; TRBD2 might be the D (7 bases). The CDR3 loop spans 15 amino acids. The V end was cut by 3 bases, the J end by 0 bases, with 12 bases between. CDR1 and CDR2 (germline): MDHEN, SYDVKM. The CDR3 coding sequence is TGTGCCAGCAGTTTTATGGGGGGGCCCTCCTACGAGCAGTACTTC. It codes for CASSFMGGPSYEQYF.

This clone was observed a single time. The chain recombines TRBV7-9 with TRBJ2-1; D uncertain. Germline CDR1 and CDR2: SEHNR and FQNEAQ (reference sequence). CDR3 length: 13 residues. Deletions cut 0 bases from V and 6 bases from J, with 6 bases between. The CDR3 is CASSLALLNEQFF. The DNA for the CDR3 is TGTGCCAGCAGCTTAGCACTGCTCAATGAGCAGTTCTTC.

This clone occurred a few times. This chain uses TRBV19 with TRBJ1-1; D possibly corresponds to TRBD1 (5 bases). Trimming removed 4 bases from V and 7 bases from J, with 7 bases in between. The CDR3 loop spans 11 amino acids. CDR1 is LNHDA and CDR2 is SQIVND in the germline V gene (reference sequence). The CDR3 coding sequence is TGTGCCAGTAGTAGTACAGGTGAAGCTTTCTTT. Translation gives CASSSTGEAFF.

The chain carries TRBV30 and TRBJ2-7; D possibly corresponds to TRBD2 (7 bases). Between the trimmed V and J ends, which lost 3 bases and 5 bases, there was a span of 14 bases. Germline values: CDR1 GTSNPN, CDR2 SVGIG (reference sequence). CDR3 length: 13 residues. The CDR3 region has the DNA TGTGCCTGGAGCTCCGGGGGGCTCAACGAGCAGTACTTC. Translated: CAWSSGGLNEQYF. The variable domain in full, with the rest retrieved from reference TRBV30 and TRBJ2-7, is SQTIHQWPATLVQPVGSPLSLECTVEGTSNPNLYWYRQAAGRGLQLLFYSVGIGQISSEVPQNLSASRPQDRQFILSSKKLLLSDSGFYLCAWSSGGLNEQYFGPGTRLTVT.

This clone has just a few counts. The CDR3 spells CASSLSNYGYTF. CDR3 DNA: TGTGCCAGCAGCTTGTCGAACTATGGCTACACCTTC. The rearrangement uses TRBV5-5 and TRBJ1-2; no definite D call. This CDR3 has 12 amino acids. The ends were cut back, 1 base at V and 2 bases at J, with 3 bases in the middle. The germline V gene encodes CDR1 SGHKS and CDR2 YYEKEE (reference sequence).

The sample holds a few counts of this clone. This chain connects TRBV2 to TRBJ2-7, with D maybe TRBD1 (5 bases). Trimming took 6 bases from V and 7 from J, leaving 19 bases between them. Germline V lookup: CDR1 SNHLY, CDR2 FYNNEI. The CDR3 is made up of 14 amino acids. The CDR3 here is CASRNRTQGREQYF. The CDR3 DNA follows: TGTGCCAGCAGGAACCGAACTCAGGGAAGAGAGCAGTACTTC.

This sequence joins TRBV2 and TRBJ1-6, with D possibly TRBD1 on 6 matching bases. The CDR3 has 17 residues. The V gene's germline CDR1 is SNHLY and CDR2 FYNNEI. Trimming removed 6 bases at V and 0 bases at J, with 15 bases between. CDR3 protein: CASRRDTPSSYNSPLHF. The CDR3 bases are TGTGCCAGCAGAAGGGACACCCCTAGCTCCTATAATTCACCCCTCCACTTT.

This clone is a singleton in its sample. This chain uses TRBV19 with TRBJ1-1; the D gene is possibly TRBD1 (5 bases). The germline V and J ends were trimmed by 4 bases and 7 bases, with 19 bases remaining between them. The CDR3 has 15 residues. The V gene's germline CDR1 is LNHDA and CDR2 SQIVND (reference sequence). The chain's CDR3 is CASSNPTSRGSEAFF. In nucleotides, the CDR3 is TGTGCCAGTAGTAACCCGACAAGCCGGGGGAGTGAAGCTTTCTTT.

The V gene is TRBV6-5, the J gene TRBJ2-7; tentatively, D is TRBD2 (5 bases). CDR3 length: 15 residues. CDR1 and CDR2 from the germline V gene are MNHEY and SVGAGI. Trimming removed 0 bases from V and 1 base from J, with 10 bases in between. In DNA, the CDR3 is TGTGCCAGCAGTTACTCCCGAGCGGTATCCTACGAGCAGTACTTC. As protein: CASSYSRAVSYEQYF.

The gene calls are TRBV11-2 and TRBJ1-2, with 8 bases identical to TRBD1. The ends lost 5 bases at V and 7 bases at J; junction bases unmatched: 12. The CDR3 sequence is 15 residues long. From germline, CDR1 is SGHAT and CDR2 FQNNGV. The CDR3 nucleotides read TGTGCCAGCAGCATTGGTGGGCAGGGGGCGTTTGGCTACACCTTC. It codes for CASSIGGQGAFGYTF.

The chain uses TRBV29-1 and TRBJ1-5, with D possibly being TRBD1 (6 bases). Looked up from germline, CDR1 is SQVTM and CDR2 is ANQGSEA. V shed 6 bases and J shed 0 bases, with 12 bases lying between them. The length of the CDR3 is 14 residues. CDR3 in DNA: TGCAGCGTAACACAGGGAAATAGCAATCAGCCCCAGCATTTT. Translating gives CSVTQGNSNQPQHF.